The T cell receptor (beta chain) under discussion was sequenced for a study of blood T cell repertoires in COVID-19 (dated by TCRdb to the early 2020s). Background on the whole study: ImmuneRACE Cohort 3 recovered participants were defined by two consecutive negative NP/OP PCR tests, healthcare professional clearance, or symptom resolution. Collaborator samples came from the United States, Italy and Spain and covered acute and convalescent phases of COVID-19. The prospective study material was composed of cDNA or gDNA derived from T cells, B-cell-depleted T cells, or PBMCs. The dataset comprised deeply sampled blood TCRbeta repertoires from subjects exposed to, actively infected with, or recovered from COVID-19. A freely available public database, intended as a resource for researchers studying the immune response to SARS-CoV-2, is where the repertoires were released. Samples came from the ongoing ImmuneRACE study (first 160 participants) plus 1,254 subjects from 6 global collaborators. The sample metadata nearly always contained a de-identified subject ID, COVID-19 status, age in years and sex. Where HLA class I and class II types were available, the types were taken from metadata supplied by the sample provider, not from assay-based typing.

TCRbeta CDR3 regions were amplified from genomic DNA by means of the immunoSEQ Assay, a bias-controlled multiplex PCR. The published analysis was carried out like this. Within the assay, amplification of reference gene primers was used to estimate how many nucleated cells each sample contained. To quantify the absolute abundance of each unique TCRbeta CDR3 rearrangement, sequence reads were collapsed and filtered. For each sample, productive Simpson clonality was calculated as the square root of Simpson's diversity index across productive rearrangements. The immuneACCESS repertoire file appears here via TCRdb, limited to in-frame rearrangements. These files lack a portion of the clones; in checked studies, under half of the deficit traces to unresolved V genes, and the cause of the others is not known. V, J and clone size derive from that table, while D and trimming were established from the DNA sequence. In this sample the table shows some 190,000 clones, 70% to 90% of which occur a single time. The ten largest clones capture around 23% of the sample.

Participants in the prospective study were enrolled through a virtual design, were aged about 18 to 90 years, and lived in roughly 26 United States geographic areas. In the prospective study, cohorts were assigned on the basis of participant-reported clinical history obtained from a screening survey and a study questionnaire. Each participant in the prospective study had whole blood, serum and a nasopharyngeal or oropharyngeal swab collected by mobile phlebotomists. Additional blood draws and questionnaires over an approximately two-month period could optionally be provided by prospective study participants. Blood samples from the prospective study were shipped frozen or at room temperature prior to DNA extraction. V lost 4 bases and J lost 7 bases; the stretch between them is 10 bases long. The germline V gene provides CDR1 SQVTM and CDR2 ANQGSEA. Inclusive of the bounding cysteine and phenylalanine, the CDR3 is 11 residues long. Just the 33-base CDR3 DNA is kept, in frame starting at base 1.

For this clone: What this receptor recognizes is not known. Per-base quality was not reported, and no clone a single base away is much larger than it.

Broader findings and caveats from the paper: The quantity of clinical and demographic metadata differed by source and by participant and was supplied without curation.

This TCR came from a woman aged 40-49 years in a cohort exposed to, infected with or recovered from COVID-19 (not recorded which). The chain links TRBV29-1 with TRBJ1-2; confidence is insufficient to name the D gene. The sample consisted of PBMCs or T cells enriched from blood (not recorded which). The sequenced DNA is TGCAGCGTTGTTTCTCCGGTTGGCTACACCTTC. This translates into CSVVSPVGYTF.